This entry lists 11 T cell receptor beta chains sequenced from one sample in a study of blood T cell repertoires in COVID-19. Profiling relied on immunoSEQ multiplex PCR, and the TCRdb table lists in-frame clones only, not all of them. Here the sample spans around 160,000 clones, around four fifths being singletons. The sample taken for sequencing was peripheral blood. These receptors all come from a woman aged 40-49 years with active or convalescent COVID-19.

CDR3 protein: CASSPGGTGDKGYTF. CDR3 DNA: TGCGCCAGCAGCCCAGGAGGGACAGGGGATAAAGGCTACACCTTC. The chain recombines TRBV5-1 with TRBJ1-2, with 10 bases aligning to TRBD1. V gave up 4 bases and J gave up 8 bases; unmatched junction bases: 11. The germline gives CDR1 SGHRS, CDR2 YFSETQ. This CDR3 has 15 residues.

The rearrangement links TRBV11-2 to TRBJ1-2; 10 bases are a match to TRBD1. After removal of 3 bases from V and 4 bases from J, the junction contained 5 bases not matched to a gene. The germline CDR1 and CDR2 sequences are SGHAT and FQNNGV. The CDR3 has 15 amino acids. DNA of the CDR3: TGTGCCAGCAGCTTGACCGGGACAGGGGCCTATGGCTACACCTTC. Residues: CASSLTGTGAYGYTF.

This chain links TRBV19 with TRBJ2-7; 7 nucleotides match TRBD1. Germline V lookup: CDR1 LNHDA, CDR2 SQIVND (reference sequence). V gave up 2 bases and J gave up 2 bases; unmatched junction bases: 6. The CDR3 runs 15 residues. CDR3 nucleotide sequence: TGTGCCAGTAGTATAATGGGACAGCAAGCCTACGAGCAGTACTTC. Translated: CASSIMGQQAYEQYF.

The V and J genes are TRBV29-1 and TRBJ1-2; 10 nucleotides agree with TRBD1. Germline assignment: CDR1 SQVTM and CDR2 ANQGSEA. The trim removed 3 bases at V and 0 bases at J, leaving 4 bases unmatched. This CDR3 is built from 15 residues. CDR3 sequence: CSVESGTGANYGYTF. For the CDR3, the DNA is TGCAGCGTTGAGAGTGGGACAGGGGCTAACTATGGCTACACCTTC.

The V call is TRBV28, the J call TRBJ1-3; 9 nucleotides line up with TRBD1. V lost 3 bases to trimming and J lost 4 bases; unmatched junction nucleotides: 10. The CDR3 covers 17 residues. Germline assignment: CDR1 MDHEN and CDR2 SYDVKM. In DNA, the CDR3 is TGTGCCAGCAGTTTCAGTCCGACAGGGGGTGCGGGAAACACCATATATTTT. The encoded protein is CASSFSPTGGAGNTIYF.

This sequence joins TRBV3-1 (or the pseudogene TRBV3-2) and TRBJ1-5; unclear D gene. Trimming took 4 bases from V and 0 from J, leaving 25 bases between them. This CDR3 contains 20 residues. Germline lookup yields CDR1 LGHDT and CDR2 YNNKEL (reference sequence). The CDR3 DNA sequence: TGTGCCAGCAGCCGTACCAAGCCTTACGCACCCAACTATAGCAATCAGCCCCAGCATTTT. This codes for CASSRTKPYAPNYSNQPQHF.

This sequence joins TRBV6-5 and TRBJ2-7; TRBD1 matches at 11 bases. CDR1 MNHEY and CDR2 SVGAGI come from the germline V gene. V lost 6 bases to trimming and J lost 5 bases; unmatched junction nucleotides: 9. This CDR3 region has 15 residues. Written as DNA, the CDR3 is TGTGCCAGCAGAGTAGGACAGGGGGCAGGGAACGAGCAGTACTTC. As protein: CASRVGQGAGNEQYF.

The chain links TRBV3-1 (or the pseudogene TRBV3-2) to TRBJ1-2, with D possibly matching TRBD1 (5 bases). Germline-derived CDR1 and CDR2 are LGHDT and YNNKEL (reference sequence). V lost 6 bases to trimming and J lost 5 bases, with 16 bases between them. This CDR3 is 14 amino acids long. The CDR3: CASRSTGRVYGYTF. The CDR3 DNA sequence: TGTGCCAGCAGATCTACAGGACGGGTGTATGGCTACACCTTC.

CDR3 protein: CASSLAREQYF. CDR3 nucleotides: TGTGCCAGCAGCTTAGCGCGCGAGCAGTACTTC. The gene calls are TRBV7-9 and TRBJ2-7; D call uncertain. This CDR3 has 11 residues. CDR1 and CDR2 from the germline V gene are SEHNR and FQNEAQ (reference sequence). V lost 0 bases to trimming and J lost 6 bases, with 3 bases between them. The full variable domain, its missing parts supplied by reference TRBV7-9 and TRBJ2-7, is DTGVSQNPRHKITKRGQNVTFRCDPISEHNRLYWYRQTLGQGPEFLTYFQNEAQLEKSRLLSDRFSAERPKGSFSTLEIQRTEQGDSAMYLCASSLAREQYFGPGTRLTVT.

This chain joins TRBV7-9 and TRBJ1-3; D call uncertain. Germline assignment: CDR1 SEHNR and CDR2 FQNEAQ (reference sequence). CDR3 length: 16 residues. With 5 bases removed from V and 0 bases from J, the gap between germline ends came to 14 bases. The CDR3 here is CASSRHDYSSGNTIYF. The CDR3 nucleotides read TGTGCCAGCAGCCGCCATGACTACAGCTCTGGAAACACCATATATTTT.

This clone occurred once. The CDR3 region has the DNA TGTGCCAGCAGGGTGACAGGTCCTTCACCCCTCCACTTT. Its translation: CASRVTGPSPLHF. V is TRBV2 and J is TRBJ1-6; perhaps TRBD1 as D (6 bases). The V and J ends lost 6 bases and 9 bases respectively, with 12 bases between them. The CDR3 loop spans 13 amino acids. Per germline, CDR1 SNHLY and CDR2 FYNNEI.